This TCR beta chain was captured by sequencing in a study of cytomegalovirus exposure and HLA in healthy donors. Study outcomes and limitations: Roughly uniform depth of sequencing across donors was assumed in presence/absence analyses. According to a later analysis, most TCR beta chains associated with CMV appeared HLA-restricted. Within an earlier analysis, most TCR beta V segments proved productive either about 90% or about 30% of the time. Common viral pathogens (according to a later analysis) appeared linked to several of the most significant clusters.

With 60 Vbeta and 13 Jbeta primers, the PCR was carried out. Profiled with immunoSEQ multiplex PCR; TCRdb holds only in-frame clones, not every one. The table includes about 130,000 clones, roughly 80% detected once. About this clone itself: What it recognizes is unknown.

Germline V gene data show CDR1 as SGHKS and CDR2 as YYEKEE (reference sequence). The trim removed 0 bases at V and 6 bases at J, leaving 3 bases unmatched. The CDR3 totals 14 residues. This TCR was sampled from a female donor in good health and CMV-seronegative. The chain employs TRBV5-5 and TRBJ2-7, with 10 bases aligning to TRBD2. The sample consisted of PBMCs. The CDR3 DNA is TGTGCCAGCAGCTTGGAACAGCGGGAGGGCGAGCAGTACTTC. It translates to CASSLEQREGEQYF.